The 12 T cell receptor beta chains reported below all come from one sample, sequenced in a study of control samples from healthy donors and cancer patients. Sequenced by immunoSEQ multiplex PCR; TCRdb stores in-frame clones only, minus some. The table for this sample gives around 190,000 clones. Sequenced input: blood. Receptors were obtained from a woman in her 30s in good health.

The chain joins TRBV5-1 to TRBJ1-1; tentatively, D is TRBD1 (6 bases). The CDR3 is 15 residues long. Trimming took 7 bases from V and 1 from J, leaving 17 bases between them. Germline CDR1 reads SGHRS; CDR2 reads YFSETQ. The CDR3 loop reads CASSPLGGANTEAFF. As DNA, the CDR3 is TGCGCCAGCTCCCCCTTGGGGGGGGCGAACACTGAAGCTTTCTTT.

The V gene is TRBV13, the J gene TRBJ1-5, with 7 bases identical to TRBD1. V shed 10 bases and J 4 bases; nucleotides not matched to a gene: 10. The CDR3 length is 14 residues. CDR1 and CDR2 from the germline V gene are PRHDT and FYEKMQ (reference sequence). The CDR3 is CATRQGATNQPQHF. CDR3 in DNA: TGTGCCACCAGACAGGGCGCGACTAATCAGCCCCAGCATTTT. Using reference TRBV13 and TRBJ1-5 for the parts outside the CDR3, the full variable domain is AAGVIQSPRHLIKEKRETATLKCYPIPRHDTVYWYQQGPGQDPQFLISFYEKMQSDKGSIPDRFSAQQFSDYHSELNMSSLELGDSALYFCATRQGATNQPQHFGDGTRLSIL.

V and J are TRBV24-1 and TRBJ2-7; 9 bases align to TRBD1. Germline V gene sequence: CDR1 KGHDR, CDR2 SFDVKD. J was trimmed by 1 base and V by 11 bases; bases with no gene match: 20. The length of the CDR3 is 18 residues. The CDR3: CAIQPGQGHHLPSYEQYF. The DNA of the CDR3 is TGTGCCATCCAACCGGGACAGGGCCACCACCTACCTTCCTACGAGCAGTACTTC.

CDR3 bases: TGTGCCAGCAGTTCGGGGCTTAACTTGGGAAACACCATATATTTT. Its protein product is CASSSGLNLGNTIYF. The chain has TRBV11-2 and TRBJ1-3; D might be TRBD1 (5 bases). V lost 6 bases to trimming and J lost 4 bases, with 16 bases between them. CDR1 and CDR2 (germline): SGHAT, FQNNGV. The CDR3 has 15 amino acids. The entire variable domain, with the rest obtained from reference TRBV11-2 and TRBJ1-3, is as follows: EAGVAQSPRYKIIEKRQSVAFWCNPISGHATLYWYQQILGQGPKLLIQFQNNGVVDDSQLPKDRFSAERLKGVDSTLKIQPAKLEDSAVYLCASSSGLNLGNTIYFGEGSWLTVV.

The V gene is TRBV18, the J gene TRBJ1-4, with D uncertain. The germline CDR1 and CDR2 sequences are KGHSH and LQKENI. The CDR3 spans 15 residues. The V and J ends lost 1 base and 5 bases respectively, with 11 bases between them. CDR3 protein: CASSPQGWVNEKLFF. CDR3 DNA sequence: TGTGCCAGCTCACCACAGGGATGGGTGAATGAAAAACTGTTTTTT.

The chain carries TRBV14 and TRBJ1-6; TRBD1 aligns across 9 bases. The CDR3 runs to 16 residues. Germline CDR1 SGHDN, CDR2 FVKESK. V trimming: 4 bases; J trimming: 6 bases; junction bases outside the gene matches: 7. The DNA of the CDR3 is TGTGCCAGCAGCCGCGCTACAGGGGGCCGTAATTCACCCCTCCACTTT. This encodes CASSRATGGRNSPLHF.

The chain has TRBV5-1 and TRBJ2-5; TRBD2 aligns across 10 bases. Germline loops: CDR1 SGHRS, CDR2 YFSETQ. V lost 3 bases and J lost 1; bases outside the gene matches: 3. The CDR3 is 15 residues long. CDR3 in amino acids: CASSWRLAGQETQYF. CDR3 in DNA: TGCGCCAGCAGCTGGAGACTAGCGGGCCAAGAGACCCAGTACTTC.

The chain couples TRBV5-1 to TRBJ2-7, with D possibly TRBD2 on 5 matching bases. V was cut by 4 bases and J by 0 bases, with 8 bases left in between. Germline-derived CDR1 and CDR2 are SGHRS and YFSETQ. This CDR3 is 13 amino acids long. The CDR3 nucleotides read TGCGCCAGCAGCGAGGGCCTCTCCTACGAGCAGTACTTC. Translating it yields CASSEGLSYEQYF.

The V gene is TRBV7-9, the J gene TRBJ2-7; tentatively, D is TRBD2 (6 bases). Per germline, CDR1 SEHNR and CDR2 FQNEAQ (reference sequence). Deletions cut 4 bases from V and 5 bases from J, with 18 bases between. This CDR3 has 15 amino acids. In nucleotides, the CDR3 is TGTGCCAGCAGCTCCTGGGACTCCTCCGCCGACGAGCAGTACTTC. Translated, it gives CASSSWDSSADEQYF.

Note on this clone: The conserved phenylalanine or tryptophan normally closing the CDR3 is absent here, so this likely arose from a read error. The DNA is omitted, as the CDR3 cannot be located on it reliably, and the CDR3 follows TCRdb's listing. CDR3 residues: CASSLIGAC. This rearrangement joins TRBV5-8 to TRBJ1-6. The germline CDR1 and CDR2 sequences are SGHTS and YDEGEE. The CDR3 is 9 residues long, ends included.

V usage is TRBV15 and J usage is TRBJ2-2, with D maybe TRBD1 (5 bases). CDR1 and CDR2 (germline): LNHNV, YYDKDF (reference sequence). Trimming removed 0 bases at V and 13 bases at J, with 18 bases between. The CDR3 contains 15 residues. For the CDR3, the DNA is TGTGCCACCAGCAGAGAGGCGGAAGGACCAGACAGGCTGTTTTTT. Translated, it gives CATSREAEGPDRLFF.

The J gene is TRBJ2-3, the V gene TRBV6-4; unclear D gene. The CDR3 spans 15 residues. Germline V gene sequence: CDR1 MRHNA, CDR2 SNTAGT. The V end was cut by 1 base, the J end by 4 bases, with 12 bases between. The DNA of the CDR3 is TGTGCCAGCAGTGACTGGGGAACACCCTCAGATACGCAGTATTTT. Amino acids: CASSDWGTPSDTQYF.